Sequencing of this T cell receptor beta chain was carried out in a study of T cell responses to AZD1222 COVID-19 vaccine. Regarding the study as a whole: Repertoires in all cases were sampled only once the peak T cell response had passed.

Libraries were prepared by immunoSEQ multiplex PCR; TCRdb keeps only in-frame clonotypes and omits some of them. The sample includes about 140,000 clones, more than 70% of them seen just once. Details on this clone: Its antigen is currently unknown.

This specimen was peripheral blood, taken 28 days after the second AZD1222 dose. The TCR was taken from an adult who received the AZD1222 COVID-19 vaccine.

For the CDR3, the DNA is TGTGCCAGCAGTTTATTGGCGGGGGCCAACGTCCTGACTTTC. Its translation is CASSLLAGANVLTF. The V gene is TRBV28, the J gene TRBJ2-6, with D uncertain. The CDR3 contains 14 residues. The ends were cut back, 1 base at V and 4 bases at J, with 5 bases in the middle. CDR1 and CDR2 (germline): MDHEN, SYDVKM. Filled out from reference TRBV28 and TRBJ2-6, the complete variable domain reads DVKVTQSSRYLVKRTGEKVFLECVQDMDHENMFWYRQDPGLGLRLIYFSYDVKMKEKGDIPEGYSVSREKKERFSLILESASTNQTSMYLCASSLLAGANVLTFGAGSRLTVL.